One sample yielded the 19 T cell receptor beta chains listed below, sequenced in a study of identical twins (dated by TCRdb to the mid-2010s). Libraries were made using 5' RACE. Sequencing instrument: Illumina HiSeq 2000. TCRdb passed the public sequencing reads through fastp at Q25 and MiXCR, retaining productive beta sequences. Each record represents a unique CDR3 protein, reported with the most common genes and DNA among its rows. The sample data list about 530,000 distinct CDR3 sequences, and around 24% of these were observed just once. The top ten constitute about 0.48% of the sample. These data also formed part of another study, on yellow fever vaccine responses in identical twins.

Sequenced material: CD4+ T cells sorted from blood. The receptors come from a young woman in good health.

The chain links TRBV5-1 to TRBJ2-3; maybe TRBD2 (6 bases). The germline V gene has CDR1 SGHRS and CDR2 YFSETQ. There are 15 residues in the CDR3. Trimming pared 2 bases from V and 2 bases from J, leaving 12 bases between. The CDR3 region is CASSFGGRLTDTQYF. The CDR3 DNA follows: TGCGCCAGCAGCTTCGGTGGGAGGCTCACAGATACGCAGTATTTT.

In its sample, this clonotype was seen a few times. The V gene is TRBV27, the J gene TRBJ2-1, with TRBD1 as a possible D gene (6 bases). The V gene's germline CDR1 is MNHEY and CDR2 SMNVEV (reference sequence). This CDR3 has 15 amino acids. Trimming removed 4 bases at V and 7 bases at J, with 17 bases between. For the CDR3, the DNA is TGTGCCAGCAGTTACTTCCGGGCCCAGGGGAATGAGCAGTTCTTC. Its translation: CASSYFRAQGNEQFF.

As for this clonotype: A junction end diverges from the germline sequence, so it may reflect a read error. V and J are TRBV6-1 and TRBJ2-5; TRBD2 aligns across 7 bases. Germline V gives CDR1 MNHNS, CDR2 SASEGT. This CDR3 region has 15 residues. CDR3 bases: TGTGCCAGCAGTCAAGCGGGGAACCAAGGCAAGACCCAGTACTTC. Amino acid sequence: CASSQAGNQGKTQYF.

J is TRBJ2-5 and V is TRBV5-5; 12 bases fit TRBD2. The CDR3 runs 17 residues. Germline loops: CDR1 SGHKS, CDR2 YYEKEE (reference sequence). J gave up 0 bases and V 0 bases, and 3 bases lay outside the gene matches. CDR3 sequence reads: CASSLGLAGVNQETQYF. CDR3 bases: TGTGCCAGCAGCTTGGGACTAGCGGGAGTGAACCAAGAGACCCAGTACTTC.

This clonotype was observed a handful of times. J is TRBJ2-3 and V is TRBV12-3 or TRBV12-4, with unresolved D. This CDR3 contains 11 residues. Trimming stripped 11 bases from V and 5 bases from J, with 11 bases between. CDR3 DNA sequence: TGTGCCCCATCCCCTGGAGATACGCAGTATTTT. Protein product: CAPSPGDTQYF.

The rearrangement joins TRBV29-1 to TRBJ2-1; 11 bases agree with TRBD2. The length of the CDR3 is 15 residues. Looked up from germline, CDR1 is SQVTM and CDR2 is ANQGSEA. V gave up 6 bases and J gave up 0 bases; unmatched junction bases: 4. The CDR3 region has the DNA TGCAGCGTCTCGCTAGCGGGGGGCTCCTACAATGAGCAGTTCTTC. Translated, it gives CSVSLAGGSYNEQFF.

This clonotype appeared a single time. V is TRBV27 and J is TRBJ1-2; D is unresolved. V lost 3 bases, J lost 4 bases, and 15 bases lay in between. Germline V gene sequence: CDR1 MNHEY, CDR2 SMNVEV (reference sequence). The CDR3 extends over 15 amino acids. In DNA, the CDR3 is TGTGCCAGCAGTTTCAAGTTGGGCAGAGGCTATGGCTACACCTTC. It is translated as CASSFKLGRGYGYTF.

The chain links TRBV12-3 or TRBV12-4 to TRBJ1-6; 8 nucleotides line up with TRBD1. Trimming cost V 7 bases and J 8 bases; bases outside gene matches: 10. The CDR3 is 15 amino acids. This CDR3 is CASTEDRVGYSPLHF. The CDR3 DNA reads TGTGCCAGCACCGAGGACAGGGTGGGTTATTCACCCCTCCACTTT.

The J gene is TRBJ2-1, the V gene TRBV29-1, with TRBD2 matching 15 bases. This CDR3 spans 18 amino acids. The V gene's germline CDR1 is SQVTM and CDR2 ANQGSEA. Unmatched junction bases numbered 14, after V lost 5 bases and J lost 6 bases. CDR3 nucleotides: TGCAGCGTTCTACCCCGGACTAGCGGGAGGGTACTACGCAATGAGCAGTTCTTC. It translates to CSVLPRTSGRVLRNEQFF.

J is TRBJ2-7 and V is TRBV6-2 or TRBV6-3; D is tentatively TRBD1 or TRBD2 (5 bases each). The CDR3 length is 14 residues. V lost 0 bases and J 3 bases, leaving 9 bases between the germline ends. CDR1 and CDR2 from the germline V gene are MNHEY and SVGEGT. CDR3 region: CASSYSGPYYEQYV. Here the CDR3 DNA reads TGTGCCAGCAGTTACTCGGGACCATACTACGAGCAGTACGTC.

V gene TRBV19 combines with J gene TRBJ2-1; 7 bases agree with TRBD2. With V trimmed by 5 bases and J by 7 bases, 5 bases remained unmatched. This CDR3 is built from 13 residues. Germline assignment: CDR1 LNHDA and CDR2 SQIVND (reference sequence). The DNA of the CDR3 is TGTGCCAGTAGTGCGGGAGTCGCAAATGAGCAGTTCTTC. This sequence encodes CASSAGVANEQFF. The whole variable domain, remainder taken from reference TRBV19 and TRBJ2-1, is DGGITQSPKYLFRKEGQNVTLSCEQNLNHDAMYWYRQDPGQGLRLIYYSQIVNDFQKGDIAEGYSVSREKKESFPLTVTSAQKNPTAFYLCASSAGVANEQFFGPGTRLTVL.

This clonotype was found a few times. This CDR3 reads CASSRRLAVDNEQFF. The CDR3 coding sequence is TGTGCCAGCAGCCGACGACTAGCGGTCGACAATGAGCAGTTCTTC. This chain uses TRBV11-2 with TRBJ2-1; TRBD2 agrees at 9 bases. CDR1 and CDR2 (germline): SGHAT, FQNNGV. The CDR3 is 15 amino acids. V shed 5 bases, J shed 5 bases, and the junction held 7 bases outside the gene matches.

This clonotype occurred a few times. This chain links TRBV28 with TRBJ2-3; 9 nucleotides align to TRBD2. Unmatched junction bases numbered 12, after V lost 5 bases and J lost 6 bases. The CDR3 contains 16 residues. CDR1 is MDHEN, CDR2 SYDVKM, per germline. CDR3 region: CASSSIAGATIDTQYF. The CDR3 region has the DNA TGTGCCAGCAGTAGCATAGCGGGGGCCACGATCGATACGCAGTATTTT. The variable domain in full, completed from reference TRBV28 and TRBJ2-3, reads DVKVTQSSRYLVKRTGEKVFLECVQDMDHENMFWYRQDPGLGLRLIYFSYDVKMKEKGDIPEGYSVSREKKERFSLILESASTNQTSMYLCASSSIAGATIDTQYFGPGTRLTVL.

The sample holds a few counts of this clonotype. The V call is TRBV5-1, the J call TRBJ2-2, with D possibly being TRBD1 (6 bases). Germline V gives CDR1 SGHRS, CDR2 YFSETQ. The CDR3 extends over 16 amino acids. Trimming took off 4 bases at V and 0 bases at J, with 13 bases between the two ends. CDR3: CASSAGQNANTGELFF. The CDR3 nucleotides read TGCGCCAGCAGCGCCGGACAGAATGCGAACACCGGGGAGCTGTTTTTT.

This clonotype occurred once. The chain joins TRBV20-1 to TRBJ2-5; D may be TRBD2 (6 bases). The CDR3 has 12 residues. Between the trimmed V and J ends, which lost 5 bases and 5 bases, there was a span of 12 bases. CDR1 is DFQATT, CDR2 SNEGSKA, per germline (reference sequence). This CDR3 is CSAQTRGETQYF. CDR3 nucleotide sequence: TGCAGTGCTCAGACTAGAGGGGAGACCCAGTACTTC.

The chain couples TRBV5-1 to TRBJ1-5; possibly TRBD1 for D (6 bases). V was shortened by 4 bases and J by 0 bases, with 14 bases between the two germline ends. From germline, CDR1 is SGHRS and CDR2 YFSETQ. The length of the CDR3 is 16 residues. The CDR3 DNA sequence: TGCGCCAGCAGCCCAGAAGGGGGACTTAGCAATCAGCCCCAGCATTTT. Its protein product is CASSPEGGLSNQPQHF.

This rearrangement joins TRBV10-3 to TRBJ2-7; D remains ambiguous. Germline CDR1 reads ENHRY; CDR2 reads SYGVKD. V was trimmed by 3 bases and J by 7 bases, leaving 16 bases between them. This CDR3 is 14 amino acids long. The CDR3 bases are TGTGCCATCAGTGAAGGGCCCGAAGCCGGGGAGCAGTACTTC. Translating it yields CAISEGPEAGEQYF.

CDR3 sequence reads: CSAYEWSGSSYEQYV. The CDR3 nucleotides read TGCAGTGCTTACGAGTGGTCGGGGAGCTCCTACGAGCAGTACGTC. The chain links TRBV20-1 to TRBJ2-7, with a weak D call TRBD2 (5 bases). The CDR3 is made up of 15 amino acids. V was trimmed by 5 bases and J by 0 bases, leaving 17 bases between them. The V gene's germline CDR1 is DFQATT and CDR2 SNEGSKA (reference sequence).

Only a few counts were recorded for this clonotype. This rearrangement joins TRBV20-1 to TRBJ2-1; 16 bases map to TRBD2. This CDR3 is built from 17 residues. V shed 5 bases and J 8 bases; nucleotides not matched to a gene: 12. Germline lookup yields CDR1 DFQATT and CDR2 SNEGSKA (reference sequence). CDR3 coding DNA: TGCAGTGCTGTCCCGGGACTAGCGGGAGGGACTTTGGATGAGCAGTTCTTC. It codes for CSAVPGLAGGTLDEQFF.